These 5 T cell receptor beta chains were sequenced from one sample in a study of cytomegalovirus exposure and HLA in healthy donors. 60 Vbeta and 13 Jbeta primers were used in PCR. Profiling relied on immunoSEQ multiplex PCR, and the TCRdb table lists in-frame clones only, not all of them. This table holds around 95,000 clones, under 80% found once. Sequencing used PBMCs. The source is a man aged 25 to 45 in good health and CMV-seropositive.

In nucleotides, the CDR3 is TGCGCCAGCAGCTTCCAGGGGAACACCGGGGAGCTGTTTTTT. Amino acids: CASSFQGNTGELFF. V usage is TRBV5-1 and J usage is TRBJ2-2; maybe TRBD1 (5 bases). Trimming took off 2 bases at V and 1 base at J, with 6 bases between the two ends. The length of the CDR3 is 14 residues. Per germline, CDR1 SGHRS and CDR2 YFSETQ.

J is TRBJ2-2 and V is TRBV7-9; 7 bases line up with TRBD2. Germline V gene data show CDR1 as SEHNR and CDR2 as FQNEAQ (reference sequence). The CDR3 runs 18 residues. The ends lost 1 base at V and 7 bases at J; junction bases unmatched: 15. CDR3 protein: CASSLGTGRGGDFGELFF. The CDR3 coding sequence is TGTGCCAGCAGCTTAGGCACGGGTCGCGGGGGAGATTTCGGGGAGCTGTTTTTT.

This chain connects TRBV7-9 to TRBJ1-4; the match to TRBD1 covers 12 bases. CDR1 and CDR2 (germline): SEHNR, FQNEAQ (reference sequence). The ends lost 6 bases at V and 8 bases at J; junction bases unmatched: 7. CDR3 length: 15 amino acids. The CDR3 loop reads CASSYGTGGEEKLFF. The CDR3 DNA reads TGTGCCAGCAGTTATGGGACAGGGGGCGAGGAAAAACTGTTTTTT. The whole variable domain, filled in from reference TRBV7-9 and TRBJ1-4, reads DTGVSQNPRHKITKRGQNVTFRCDPISEHNRLYWYRQTLGQGPEFLTYFQNEAQLEKSRLLSDRFSAERPKGSFSTLEIQRTEQGDSAMYLCASSYGTGGEEKLFFGSGTQLSVL.

The chain carries TRBV4-3 and TRBJ2-7; D might be TRBD1 (6 bases). From germline, CDR1 is LGHNA and CDR2 YSLEER. Trimming stripped 1 base from V and 5 bases from J, with 15 bases between. This CDR3 is built from 15 residues. In DNA, the CDR3 is TGCGCCAGCAGCCAAGGGTGGGGGCAAGTCGACGAGCAGTACTTC. This encodes CASSQGWGQVDEQYF.

This clone showed up just a few times. The chain carries TRBV27 and TRBJ2-7, with a tentative D call TRBD2 (5 bases). CDR1 is MNHEY, CDR2 SMNVEV, per germline (reference sequence). The CDR3 spans 15 residues. Trimming took off 2 bases at V and 0 bases at J, with 11 bases between the two ends. This CDR3 is CASSLEGPSSYEQYF. The CDR3 DNA sequence: TGTGCCAGCAGTTTAGAGGGCCCGAGCTCCTACGAGCAGTACTTC.